These T cell receptor beta chains were read from a single sample in a study of blood T cells in healthy people across ages. A single record per CDR3 protein comes from TCRdb applying MiXCR to the 5' RACE reads. The sample lists roughly 800,000 distinct CDR3 sequences, around 36% occurring once. What was sequenced was blood. These receptors originate from a young man in good health. Each CDR3 is given with its conserved first and last residue. The order of the fields is V gene, J gene, CDR3 protein.

>TRBV12-5|TRBJ2-1
CASGVVSASYEQFF
>TRBV27|TRBJ1-1
CASRQRGRTEAFF
>TRBV12-3/TRBV12-4|TRBJ2-1
CASSLWGIGNNEQFF
>TRBV12-3/TRBV12-4|TRBJ1-1
CASSFGEDTEAFF
>TRBV12-3/TRBV12-4|TRBJ1-1
CASSPAQGTEAFF
>TRBV20-1|TRBJ2-5
CSAREAGHGQKETQYF
>TRBV2|TRBJ1-2
CASSEANDDREFYGYTF
>TRBV20-1|TRBJ2-7
CSARGGGGHGAYEQYF
>TRBV27|TRBJ2-3
CASTTDRLSDTQYF
>TRBV27|TRBJ2-1
CASSPRTGIYNEQFF
>TRBV6-2/TRBV6-3|TRBJ2-1
CASSYSWRGTYNEQFF
>TRBV7-2|TRBJ2-1
CASSLIVAGVYREQFF
>TRBV20-1|TRBJ2-1
CSARDLDRVNNEQFF
>TRBV29-1|TRBJ1-2
CSAQDRSYGYTF
>TRBV4-3|TRBJ1-2
CASSPLTGEAVDYGYTF
>TRBV15|TRBJ2-1
CATSRDYRSSSYNEQFF
>TRBV4-1|TRBJ1-1
CASSQDRGSWTEAFF
>TRBV4-2|TRBJ2-5
CASSPSGTGVQETQYF
>TRBV10-3|TRBJ2-7
CAISDKGGLYEQYF
>TRBV7-9|TRBJ1-1
CASSLDPLMNTEAFF
>TRBV10-3|TRBJ2-1
CAIYPGGVDNEQFF
>TRBV29-1|TRBJ2-7
CSVVGLISGKPYEQYF
>TRBV12-3/TRBV12-4|TRBJ2-4
CASSPAGLGTGEQYF
>TRBV9|TRBJ1-1
CASSVVGTPKLEAFF
>TRBV4-1|TRBJ2-1
CASSPKRDGENYNEQFF
>TRBV4-1|TRBJ1-4
CASSPSSGLVIEKLFF
>TRBV27|TRBJ1-4
CASSLIRGEKLFF
>TRBV5-5|TRBJ2-3
CASSLVGPATDTQYF
>TRBV4-2|TRBJ2-1
CASSQDAGLVRYEQFF
>TRBV5-1|NA
CASSLRLGSDIQYF
>TRBV7-2|TRBJ2-1
CASSPIKSSYNEQFF
>TRBV5-1|TRBJ2-1
CASSLRIRNNEQFF
>TRBV5-1|TRBJ2-2
CASNRGNTGELFF
>TRBV14|TRBJ1-4
CASSLFYDSSEEKLFF
>TRBV12-3/TRBV12-4|TRBJ2-3
CASSLDGVADTQYF
>TRBV18|TRBJ2-1
CANSPPGLVPNEQFF
>TRBV7-9|TRBJ2-3
CASSLDYNTQYF
>TRBV14|TRBJ2-7
CASSPSTIPISNEQYF
>TRBV20-1|TRBJ2-7
CSASISGGRNEQYF
>TRBV5-1|TRBJ1-2
CASSLVADGAYGYTF
>TRBV4-3|TRBJ1-2
CASSQTGTGVMAFGYTF
>TRBV6-2/TRBV6-3|TRBJ1-1
CASTRVSFWGTEAFF
>TRBV5-1|TRBJ2-1
CASSPISGGTYGQFF
>TRBV20-1|NA
CSAAGETQYF
>TRBV10-3|TRBJ2-5
CAISEQGYGQETQYF
>TRBV12-3/TRBV12-4|TRBJ2-7
CASTLEVGQGSYEQYF
>TRBV28|TRBJ1-4
CASSLVGGVGEKLFF
>TRBV7-2|TRBJ2-3
CASSRDPSGLSTDTQYF
>TRBV5-1|TRBJ1-1
CASRDTWNTEAFF
>TRBV12-3/TRBV12-4|TRBJ1-5
CASSSGDRGSNQPQHF